These 21 T cell receptor beta chains came from one sample sequenced in a study of shared clonotypes between healthy human individuals. Measured with immunoSEQ multiplex PCR; TCRdb has only the in-frame clones, and not every one. The data hold roughly 640,000 clones, with 74% observed a single time. Sequenced sample: memory CD4+ T cells sorted from blood. Subset denoted: CD45RA-negative fraction. The receptors stem from a woman in her twenties or thirties in good health.

The J gene is TRBJ1-1, the V gene TRBV2, with TRBD1 identical over 9 bases. With V trimmed by 6 bases and J by 1 base, 3 bases remained unmatched. The CDR3 contains 14 residues. Germline assignment: CDR1 SNHLY and CDR2 FYNNEI. The CDR3 region has the DNA TGTGCCAGCAGAGGGACAGGGTGGAACACTGAAGCTTTCTTT. Translating gives CASRGTGWNTEAFF.

V usage is TRBV6-6 and J usage is TRBJ1-5, with D perhaps TRBD1 (6 bases). Trimming took 6 bases from V and 7 from J, leaving 16 bases between them. This CDR3 contains 14 residues. Per germline, CDR1 MNHNY and CDR2 SVGAGI (reference sequence). The CDR3 region is CASRGGHPAQPQHF. CDR3 DNA sequence: TGTGCCAGCAGGGGGGGACACCCTGCGCAGCCCCAGCATTTT.

A word on this clone: Germline is not matched at one junction end, which may reflect a read error. The chain uses TRBV5-4 and TRBJ2-1, with D perhaps TRBD1 (6 bases). There are 12 residues in the CDR3. Germline V gene data show CDR1 as SGHNT and CDR2 as YYREEE (reference sequence). The CDR3 coding sequence is TGTGCCAGCAGCCAGGATCACCAGGGGATTATCTTC. Translated, it gives CASSQDHQGIIF.

The chain recombines TRBV7-2 with TRBJ1-3; D is uncertain. From germline, CDR1 is SGHTA and CDR2 FQGNSA. Trimming removed 2 bases from V and 4 bases from J, with 3 bases in between. This CDR3 comprises 12 residues. In DNA form, the CDR3 reads TGTGCCAGCAGCTTAACCGGAAACACCATATATTTT. This encodes CASSLTGNTIYF.

As to this clone: Other DNA sequences in the same sample also yield this CDR3. The chain has TRBV5-1 and TRBJ2-1; 13 bases fit TRBD2. The V gene end was trimmed by 4 bases and the J gene end by 10 bases; junction bases not matched to a gene: 5. Germline V gene sequence: CDR1 SGHRS, CDR2 YFSETQ. CDR3 length: 14 amino acids. The CDR3 protein is CASSPGTSGIEQFF. For the CDR3, the DNA is TGCGCCAGCAGCCCCGGGACTAGCGGGATCGAGCAGTTCTTC.

The chain uses TRBV21-1 and TRBJ1-1. TRBV21-1 is designated a pseudogene. The CDR3 extends over 12 amino acids. The CDR3 reads CASSKGVSEAFF. DNA of the CDR3: TGTGCCAGCAGCAAAGGGGTATCGGAGGCTTTCTTT.

CDR3 in amino acids: CSVEGGREGVAKNIQYF. The CDR3 DNA sequence: TGCAGCGTTGAAGGGGGCAGGGAGGGAGTAGCCAAAAACATTCAGTACTTC. This chain connects TRBV29-1 to TRBJ2-4; 7 bases agree with TRBD2. The CDR3 length is 17 residues. V shed 1 base, J shed 0 bases, and the junction held 9 bases outside the gene matches. Germline V gives CDR1 SQVTM, CDR2 ANQGSEA. The entire variable domain, with the rest obtained from reference TRBV29-1 and TRBJ2-4, is as follows: SAVISQKPSRDICQRGTSLTIQCQVDSQVTMMFWYRQQPGQSLTLIATANQGSEATYESGFVIDKFPISRPNLTFSTLTVSNMSPEDSSIYLCSVEGGREGVAKNIQYFGAGTRLSVL.

This clone was seen more than once but under ten times. This chain uses TRBV6-6 with TRBJ2-2, with 8 bases fitting TRBD2. The trim removed 5 bases at V and 0 bases at J, leaving 2 bases unmatched. Per germline, CDR1 MNHNY and CDR2 SVGAGI (reference sequence). This CDR3 region has 15 residues. The CDR3, as DNA: TGTGCCAGCAGTCAGGGACTAGCGAACACCGGGGAGCTGTTTTTT. This codes for CASSQGLANTGELFF.

The chain employs TRBV11-2 and TRBJ2-2, with 9 positions matching TRBD2. Per germline, CDR1 SGHAT and CDR2 FQNNGV. This CDR3 is 18 amino acids long. V lost 5 bases and J lost 4; bases outside the gene matches: 14. The DNA for the CDR3 is TGTGCCAGCAGCCGCCGGTGGGCGGGAGGGCCGGTCACCGGGGAGCTGTTTTTT. Residues: CASSRRWAGGPVTGELFF.

A single count supports this clone. The V call is TRBV5-1, the J call TRBJ2-3; D gene unclear. CDR1 is SGHRS, CDR2 YFSETQ, per germline. The V gene lost 0 bases and the J gene lost 0 bases, with 11 bases spanning the gap. This CDR3 spans 16 amino acids. Written as DNA, the CDR3 is TGCGCCAGCAGCTTGGTAGCCCGAGCTAGCACAGATACGCAGTATTTT. This codes for CASSLVARASTDTQYF.

This clone was seen a single time. This chain joins TRBV19 and TRBJ1-5; D unresolved. Trimming pared 3 bases from V and 4 bases from J, leaving 4 bases between. The CDR3 extends over 12 amino acids. Germline CDR1 is LNHDA and CDR2 is SQIVND (reference sequence). CDR3 in amino acids: CASSMTNQPQHF. CDR3 DNA sequence: TGTGCCAGTAGTATGACAAATCAGCCCCAGCATTTT. Full variable domain (outside the CDR3, taken from reference TRBV19 and TRBJ1-5): DGGITQSPKYLFRKEGQNVTLSCEQNLNHDAMYWYRQDPGQGLRLIYYSQIVNDFQKGDIAEGYSVSREKKESFPLTVTSAQKNPTAFYLCASSMTNQPQHFGDGTRLSIL.

The chain joins TRBV2 to TRBJ2-6; D is perhaps TRBD1 (6 bases). The CDR3 runs 15 residues. The germline CDR1 and CDR2 sequences are SNHLY and FYNNEI. Between the trimmed V and J ends, which lost 6 bases and 0 bases, there was a span of 9 bases. CDR3 sequence: CASRDRRSGANVLTF. DNA of the CDR3: TGTGCCAGCAGGGACAGACGCTCTGGGGCCAACGTCCTGACTTTC.

Concerning this clone: A read error is the likely source, as a far larger clone sits one nucleotide away. The rearrangement uses TRBV11-2 and TRBJ2-3, with D unresolved. V shed 1 base and J shed 0 bases, with 5 bases lying between them. Germline CDR1 is SGHAT and CDR2 is FQNNGV. CDR3 length equals 14 residues. Here the CDR3 DNA reads TGTGCCAGCAGCTTAGCGGCTAGCACAGATACGCAGTATTTT. It specifies CASSLAASTDTQYF.

This rearrangement joins TRBV30 to TRBJ1-1; D gene ambiguous. The CDR3 extends over 13 amino acids. Germline V gives CDR1 GTSNPN, CDR2 SVGIG (reference sequence). Trimming took 6 bases from V and 4 from J, leaving 15 bases between them. The CDR3 sequence is CACLSGWATEAFF. Written as DNA, the CDR3 is TGTGCCTGCCTATCGGGGTGGGCCACTGAAGCTTTCTTT.

The genes are TRBV19 and TRBJ2-2; tentative D call: TRBD2 (6 bases). Germline V gene lookup returns CDR1 LNHDA and CDR2 SQIVND (reference sequence). The CDR3 is 16 amino acids. V was pared by 7 bases and J by 3 bases, with 18 bases between. This chain's CDR3 is CASNLGGTVYTGELFF. The CDR3 bases are TGTGCCAGTAATCTTGGGGGGACTGTCTACACCGGGGAGCTGTTTTTT. Full variable domain (outside the CDR3, taken from reference TRBV19 and TRBJ2-2): DGGITQSPKYLFRKEGQNVTLSCEQNLNHDAMYWYRQDPGQGLRLIYYSQIVNDFQKGDIAEGYSVSREKKESFPLTVTSAQKNPTAFYLCASNLGGTVYTGELFFGEGSRLTVL.

The V gene is TRBV4-1, the J gene TRBJ2-7, with 12 bases matching TRBD2. CDR3 length equals 17 residues. V trimming: 0 bases; J trimming: 3 bases; junction bases outside the gene matches: 6. Germline V gene data show CDR1 as MGHRA and CDR2 as YSYEKL. For the CDR3, the DNA is TGCGCCAGCAGCCAAGAACCGGGACTAGCGGGTCGCTACGAGCAGTACTTC. This sequence encodes CASSQEPGLAGRYEQYF.

V is TRBV5-1 and J is TRBJ2-1; TRBD2 matches 9 bases. Per the germline V gene, CDR1 is SGHRS and CDR2 is YFSETQ. The ends lost 4 bases at V and 7 bases at J; junction bases unmatched: 9. This CDR3 has 15 amino acids. CDR3 sequence (DNA): TGCGCCAGCAGCCTTAGCGGGAGTTTAGGGAATGAGCAGTTCTTC. This codes for CASSLSGSLGNEQFF.

CDR3 region: CASSQAQASSYNEQFF. The CDR3 DNA reads TGCGCCAGCAGCCAAGCACAGGCCAGCTCCTACAATGAGCAGTTCTTC. The chain joins TRBV4-1 to TRBJ2-1, with D perhaps TRBD1 (5 bases). This CDR3 has 16 residues. Deletions cut 1 base from V and 0 bases from J, with 10 bases between. The V gene's germline CDR1 is MGHRA and CDR2 YSYEKL.

This clone was seen a few times. The chain couples TRBV9 to TRBJ1-4, with D possibly TRBD1 on 6 matching bases. This CDR3 is 15 amino acids long. Per germline, CDR1 SGDLS and CDR2 YYNGEE. V was cut by 4 bases and J by 5 bases, with 15 bases left in between. CDR3: CASSLEGGPNEKLFF. In nucleotides, the CDR3 is TGTGCCAGCAGCCTGGAGGGGGGACCGAATGAAAAACTGTTTTTT.

The chain's CDR3 is CASSDPLSASSTDTQYF. Here the CDR3 DNA reads TGTGCCAGCAGTGATCCCCTCAGCGCCTCTAGCACAGATACGCAGTATTTT. The genes are TRBV25-1 and TRBJ2-3; D unresolved. CDR1 is MGHDK, CDR2 SYGVNS, per germline. This CDR3 is built from 17 residues. Trimming stripped 3 bases from V and 0 bases from J, with 16 bases between.

J is TRBJ1-5 and V is TRBV29-1; possibly TRBD1 for D (5 bases). CDR3 size: 13 residues. V lost 8 bases, J lost 5 bases, and 16 bases lay in between. CDR1 is SQVTM and CDR2 is ANQGSEA in the germline V gene. The chain's CDR3 is CSTGGGLDQPQHF. In nucleotides, the CDR3 is TGCAGCACCGGGGGAGGGTTAGATCAGCCCCAGCATTTT. Together with reference TRBV29-1 and TRBJ1-5, the CDR3 gives the full variable domain: SAVISQKPSRDICQRGTSLTIQCQVDSQVTMMFWYRQQPGQSLTLIATANQGSEATYESGFVIDKFPISRPNLTFSTLTVSNMSPEDSSIYLCSTGGGLDQPQHFGDGTRLSIL.